This is a list of T cell receptor beta chains from one sample in a study of T cells in Graves' hyperthyroidism and ophthalmopathy. TCRdb re-analysed the multiplex PCR reads in MiXCR, keeping a single row per CDR3 protein. The data show 700,000 or so distinct CDR3 sequences, about 15% seen once. Sequenced input: blood. The source is a man aged 18 to 35 with Graves' hyperthyroidism. Each CDR3 is given with its conserved first and last residue. Each record gives: J gene, D gene, V gene, clone size, CDR3 protein, CDR3 DNA. The D gene is left open where the match is weak. Clone size, where shown, is once, few, many, or a class for clones that have expanded.

TRBJ1-2,.,TRBV5-1,few,CASSIRVGYGYTF,TGCGCCAGCAGCATCAGGGTCGGCTATGGCTACACCTTC
TRBJ2-7,TRBD1,TRBV5-6,many,CASSWSGTGGQKQYF,TGTGCCAGCAGCTGGTCCGGGACAGGGGGCCAAAAGCAGTACTTC
TRBJ2-5,.,TRBV6-1,many,CASSETGVGLREETQYF,TGTGCCAGCAGTGAGACGGGGGTGGGCTTAAGGGAAGAGACCCAGTACTTC
TRBJ2-7,TRBD2,TRBV12-3/TRBV12-4,many,CASQTSGGYEQYF,TGTGCCAGCCAGACTAGCGGAGGATACGAGCAGTACTTC
TRBJ1-1,TRBD1,TRBV29-1,few,CSVAHGQGGRNTEAFF,TGCAGCGTTGCCCACGGACAGGGAGGCCGGAACACTGAAGCTTTCTTT
TRBJ2-5,TRBD1,TRBV6-2/TRBV6-3,few,CASSYPAVRDSQETQYF,TGTGCCAGCAGTTACCCCGCGGTCCGGGACAGCCAAGAGACCCAGTACTTC
TRBJ1-1,.,TRBV12-3/TRBV12-4,few,CASCSITEAFF,TGTGCCAGCTGTTCGATTACTGAAGCTTTCTTT
TRBJ1-2,.,TRBV5-8,.,CASSSSWGDYGYTF,TGTGCCAGCAGCTCCTCCTGGGGGGACTATGGCTACACCTTC
TRBJ1-1,.,TRBV11-3,many,CASSQWGKIGTEAFF,TGTGCCAGCAGCCAATGGGGGAAAATCGGTACTGAAGCTTTCTTT
TRBJ1-5,.,TRBV24-1,few,CATSDPTDSNQPQHF,TGTGCCACCAGTGATCCGACGGATAGCAATCAGCCCCAGCATTTT
TRBJ1-6,.,TRBV2,many,CASSERQGRNNSPLHF,TGTGCCAGCAGTGAGAGGCAGGGGAGGAATAATTCACCCCTCCACTTT
TRBJ2-7,TRBD1,TRBV10-1,many,CARPPGQGIGEQYF,TGCGCCAGACCTCCGGGACAGGGGATAGGCGAGCAGTACTTC
TRBJ1-5,TRBD1,TRBV7-8,many,CASSPEGRQGRYSNQPQHF,TGTGCCAGCAGCCCAGAGGGCCGACAGGGGCGATATAGCAATCAGCCCCAGCATTTT
TRBJ2-7,TRBD2,TRBV20-1,few,CSARTSGGTYEQYF,TGCAGTGCCCGGACTAGCGGGGGTACCTACGAGCAGTACTTC
TRBJ2-3,TRBD2,TRBV7-6,.,CASSPHPGGRADTQYF,TGTGCCAGCAGCCCCCACCCGGGGGGGAGGGCAGATACGCAGTATTTT
TRBJ2-2,TRBD2,TRBV7-9,few,CASTLLAGENTGELFF,TGTGCCAGCACCCTACTAGCGGGGGAAAACACCGGGGAGCTGTTTTTT
TRBJ2-5,TRBD1,TRBV28,many,CASSPPQGMGTQYF,TGTGCCAGCAGTCCACCACAGGGGATGGGGACCCAGTACTTC
TRBJ2-7,TRBD2,TRBV6-1,few,CATLSGRTSGTIYEQYF,TGTGCCACCCTCTCGGGGAGGACTAGCGGGACCATCTACGAGCAGTACTTC
TRBJ2-2,.,TRBV27,.,CASSVGGGGELFF,TGTGCCAGCAGTGTAGGAGGGGGCGGGGAGCTGTTTTTT
TRBJ2-5,.,TRBV6-1,many,CASSEVPGAGETQYF,TGTGCCAGCAGTGAAGTTCCGGGGGCCGGGGAGACCCAGTACTTC
TRBJ1-2,TRBD1,TRBV30,few,CAWSLTGSEEGTNYGYTF,TGTGCCTGGAGCTTGACAGGGAGCGAGGAAGGTACTAACTATGGCTACACCTTC
TRBJ2-5,TRBD1,TRBV29-1,many,CSVVPDRLNQETQYF,TGCAGCGTTGTGCCGGACAGGCTTAACCAAGAGACCCAGTACTTC
TRBJ1-1,.,TRBV7-2,many,CASSLLGVGTEAFF,TGTGCCAGCAGCCTTTTGGGGGTGGGCACTGAAGCTTTCTTT
TRBJ2-5,.,TRBV3-1,.,CASSQEYPRETQYF,TGTGCCAGCAGCCAAGAGTACCCGCGTGAGACCCAGTACTTC
TRBJ2-5,.,TRBV28,many,CASQDLQETQYF,TGTGCCAGCCAAGACTTGCAAGAGACCCAGTACTTC
TRBJ2-3,.,TRBV5-4,.,CASSSTIDTQYF,TGTGCCAGCAGCTCCACTATAGATACGCAGTATTTT
TRBJ2-6,TRBD1,TRBV30,few,CAWSYTGGATGANVLTF,TGTGCCTGGAGTTATACAGGGGGCGCGACCGGGGCCAACGTCCTGACTTTC
TRBJ2-7,.,TRBV5-7,.,CASSVGQGPSYEQYF,TGTGCCAGCAGTGTGGGCCAGGGGCCCTCCTACGAGCAGTACTTC
TRBJ2-1,TRBD1,TRBV11-3,many,CASSPRDRGGNEQFF,TGTGCCAGCAGCCCCCGGGACAGGGGAGGCAATGAGCAGTTCTTC
TRBJ1-6,.,TRBV6-4,.,CASKQEYNSPLHF,TGTGCCAGCAAACAGGAATATAATTCACCCCTCCACTTT
TRBJ2-7,TRBD2,TRBV2,many,CASSERVAGDPYEQYF,TGTGCCAGCAGTGAAAGAGTAGCGGGGGACCCCTACGAGCAGTACTTC
TRBJ2-7,TRBD1,TRBV18,many,CASSPRDSHQQYF,TGTGCCAGCTCACCACGGGACAGTCACCAGCAGTACTTC
TRBJ1-1,.,TRBV2,many,CASSEGQFGEAFF,TGTGCCAGCAGTGAAGGGCAGTTCGGGGAAGCTTTCTTT
TRBJ2-1,TRBD2,TRBV6-2/TRBV6-3,.,CASSHRPELAGIYNEQFF,TGTGCCAGCAGTCACCGGCCTGAACTAGCGGGGATCTACAATGAGCAGTTCTTC
TRBJ2-2,TRBD1,TRBV6-5,.,CASSYRDRGFSGELFF,TGTGCCAGCAGCTACAGGGACAGGGGATTTTCCGGGGAGCTGTTTTTT
TRBJ2-7,TRBD2,TRBV20-1,few,CSARLAGHYEQYF,TGCAGTGCTAGACTAGCGGGGCACTACGAGCAGTACTTC
TRBJ2-2,.,TRBV28,few,CASSPPMGGRPGELFF,TGTGCCAGCAGTCCGCCAATGGGGGGCAGACCCGGGGAGCTGTTTTTT
TRBJ1-1,TRBD1,TRBV7-9,many,CASSLSGTVSWNTEAFF,TGTGCCAGCAGCTTAAGCGGGACAGTCTCATGGAACACTGAAGCTTTCTTT
TRBJ2-1,.,TRBV20-1,.,CSARGRRGEVSYNEQFF,TGCAGTGCTAGAGGTCGGAGGGGGGAGGTTTCCTACAATGAGCAGTTCTTC
TRBJ1-4,.,TRBV20-1,.,CSASSWAANEKLFF,TGCAGTGCTTCTAGTTGGGCCGCCAATGAAAAACTGTTTTTT
TRBJ1-1,.,TRBV12-3/TRBV12-4,.,CASTPRARMRNTEAFF,TGTGCCAGCACCCCTCGAGCGAGGATGAGGAACACTGAAGCTTTCTTT
TRBJ2-3,.,TRBV27,many,CASSLSRGTDTQYF,TGTGCCAGCAGTTTATCGAGGGGGACAGATACGCAGTATTTT
TRBJ1-1,.,TRBV6-5,.,CASSYSLGDEAFF,TGTGCCAGCAGTTACTCATTAGGCGATGAAGCTTTCTTT
TRBJ2-7,TRBD2,TRBV11-2,many,CASSTKGGTRAYEQYF,TGTGCCAGCAGTACCAAAGGGGGGACTAGAGCCTACGAGCAGTACTTC
TRBJ2-7,TRBD2,TRBV7-8,few,CASSFSGSGGSYEQYF,TGTGCCAGCAGCTTCAGCGGGAGTGGTGGCTCCTACGAGCAGTACTTC
TRBJ2-7,.,TRBV20-1,few,CSAVYAGGSYEQYF,TGCAGTGCAGTCTATGCAGGGGGGTCCTACGAGCAGTACTTC
TRBJ2-1,TRBD2,TRBV12-3/TRBV12-4,many,CASSLVGGYNNEQFF,TGTGCCAGCAGTCTTGTGGGAGGGTATAACAATGAGCAGTTCTTC
TRBJ2-1,.,TRBV6-2/TRBV6-3,few,CASSYSRLVNNEQFF,TGTGCCAGCAGTTACTCGAGACTGGTGAACAATGAGCAGTTCTTC
TRBJ2-1,TRBD2,TRBV12-3/TRBV12-4,many,CASSLAYGTSGKGEQFF,TGTGCCAGCAGTTTAGCGTACGGGACTAGCGGGAAGGGTGAGCAGTTCTTC